One T cell receptor beta chain is described in this entry. What it binds is not known. The CDR3 contains 16 residues. Per germline, CDR1 LNHNV and CDR2 YYDKDF (reference sequence). 5' RACE with UMI labels generated the TRB cDNA libraries. TCRdb reworked the 5' RACE reads into one entry per CDR3 protein, no DNA. The listing records about 150,000 distinct CDR3 sequences. The data derive from a study of CXCR3-negative and CXCR3-positive naive CD8 T cells. Whole-study results and caveats: Cryopreserved cells partially lost CXCR3 expression, and fresh PBMCs were used in most assays. CXCR3-positive naive cells had more hydrophobic TRB CDR3s than CXCR3-negative naive cells.

The CD45RO-CCR7+CD27+CD95- phenotype denoted naive CD8+ T cells. This TCR was sampled from a human donor in good health. Some clones in this sample may be carry-over from other donors' samples. The material sequenced was naive CXCR3+ CD8+ T cells from blood. Subset meaning: CD45RO-CCR7+CD27+CD95- naive CD8+ T cells expressing CXCR3 (TNR3+). This chain connects TRBV15 to TRBJ2-1; TCRdb's assignment of TRBD1 cannot be checked, as there is no DNA. The chain's CDR3 is CATSRVTGQGYNEQFF.